This T cell receptor beta chain comes out of a study of T cell responses to AZD1222 COVID-19 vaccine. The study's findings and limits: Repertoire samples came only from after the peak T cell response. Only a handful of AZD1222 recipients, more than 5 in all, had baseline seropositivity. An increase in Spike-specific TCR breadth and depth was observed after two AZD1222 doses.

Sequencing used immunoSEQ multiplex PCR; TCRdb keeps in-frame clones, though not all of them. Of approximately 180,000 clones listed, 80% to 90% are singletons. Regarding this clone: What it binds is not known. Other DNA sequences of this sample code for an identical CDR3.

Trimming stripped 0 bases from V and 4 bases from J, with 7 bases between. Germline assignment: CDR1 SGHNT and CDR2 YENEEA. The CDR3 is made up of 14 amino acids. V gene TRBV11-3 combines with J gene TRBJ2-1; the D gene is possibly TRBD2 (6 bases). Sequenced here: peripheral blood, sampled on day 0 of AZD1222 vaccination. This clonotype originated in an adult in good health. This CDR3 is CASSLDGGYNEQFF. CDR3 nucleotides: TGTGCCAGCAGCTTAGACGGGGGATACAATGAGCAGTTCTTC.